Shown below are 7 T cell receptor beta chains from a single sample sequenced in a study of cytomegalovirus exposure and HLA in healthy donors. With 60 Vbeta and 13 Jbeta primers, the PCR was carried out. Sequencing used immunoSEQ multiplex PCR; TCRdb keeps in-frame clones, though not all of them. The specimen's table records about 140,000 clones. Sequencing was carried out using PBMCs. Source of these receptors: a man aged 35 to 55 in good health and CMV-seronegative.

This rearrangement joins TRBV4-3 to TRBJ2-5; TRBD1 might be the D (5 bases). The closer fit of TRBJ2-7 to the DNA end suggests the J call may be wrong. CDR3 length: 14 amino acids. Germline V lookup: CDR1 LGHNA, CDR2 YSLEER. In nucleotides, the CDR3 is TGCGCCAGCAGCCAGGAAGGACATCACTACGAGCAGTACTTC. Translation gives CASSQEGHHYEQYF.

The chain uses TRBV5-5 and TRBJ1-5; no clear D gene. Trimming shortened V by 2 bases and J by 5 bases, and 5 bases separated the two germline ends. This CDR3 is built from 12 residues. CDR1 SGHKS and CDR2 YYEKEE come from the germline V gene (reference sequence). CDR3 protein: CASSFPDQPQHF. The CDR3 bases are TGTGCCAGCAGCTTCCCAGATCAGCCCCAGCATTTT.

Regarding this clone: Relative to the germline gene, one junction end is altered; a read error may explain this. This chain uses TRBV6-1 with TRBJ1-1; D not certain. The CDR3 loop spans 13 amino acids. Germline V gene sequence: CDR1 MNHNS, CDR2 SASEGT. As DNA, the CDR3 is TGTGCCAGCAGCCTCGAGGTGAACACTGAAGCTCTCTTT. It specifies CASSLEVNTEALF.

The V gene is TRBV11-2, the J gene TRBJ2-7; 10 bases are a match to TRBD2. This CDR3 has 16 residues. Germline CDR1 reads SGHAT; CDR2 reads FQNNGV. V shed 0 bases, J shed 5 bases, and the junction held 7 bases outside the gene matches. Written as DNA, the CDR3 is TGTGCCAGCAGCTTAGACCAAGCGGGGGGGTTCGACGAGCAGTACTTC. This codes for CASSLDQAGGFDEQYF.

The chain recombines TRBV6-1 with TRBJ2-7; TRBD1 matches 7 bases. This CDR3 is 13 amino acids long. Germline CDR1 is MNHNS and CDR2 is SASEGT. Unmatched junction bases numbered 7, after V lost 8 bases and J lost 3 bases. CDR3 sequence reads: CASRRDSYYEQYF. In nucleotides, the CDR3 is TGTGCCAGCCGCCGGGACAGCTACTACGAGCAGTACTTC.

J is TRBJ2-5 and V is TRBV9; possibly TRBD2 for D (5 bases). The CDR3 extends over 16 amino acids. V gave up 0 bases and J gave up 0 bases, with 12 bases separating them. Per the germline V gene, CDR1 is SGDLS and CDR2 is YYNGEE. The CDR3 nucleotides read TGTGCCAGCAGCGTAGCACCAGCGGAGAACCAAGAGACCCAGTACTTC. This codes for CASSVAPAENQETQYF.

The chain carries TRBV14 and TRBJ2-7; no clear D gene. From germline, CDR1 is SGHDN and CDR2 FVKESK. V lost 1 base and J lost 2, with 18 bases in between. There are 17 residues in the CDR3. CDR3 coding DNA: TGTGCCAGCAGCCAAGGAGTCCTGGTTAGTAAGACCTACGAGCAGTACTTC. Translating gives CASSQGVLVSKTYEQYF. Full variable domain (rest looked up from reference TRBV14 and TRBJ2-7): EAGVTQFPSHSVIEKGQTVTLRCDPISGHDNLYWYRRVMGKEIKFLLHFVKESKQDESGMPNNRFLAERTGGTYSTLKVQPAELEDSGVYFCASSQGVLVSKTYEQYFGPGTRLTVT.